Listed below are T cell receptor beta chains from one sample, sequenced in a study of TIL therapy for anti-PD-1-resistant metastatic lung cancer. Only in-frame clones appear in the TCRdb table, and some are missing; sequencing was by immunoSEQ multiplex PCR. The table lists 14,000 to 15,000 clones, about 82% of them singletons, with about 0.9% in the top ten. The sample here was blood, taken at baseline. Receptors originate from a person aged 25-80 years with non-small cell lung cancer. The CDR3 runs from the conserved cysteine through the conserved F or W. Each record gives: V gene, J gene, CDR3 protein.

TRBV25-1	TRBJ1-2	CASSGGGNYGYTF
TRBV6-1	TRBJ1-4	CASSRDWGASEKLFF
TRBV5-4	TRBJ2-3	CASSPDRTDTQYF
TRBV7-8	TRBJ2-5	CASSAQAREEETQYF
TRBV6-4	TRBJ2-1	CASSLRLAPYNEQFF
TRBV4-2	TRBJ1-1	CASSQDLGNTEAFF
TRBV7-6	TRBJ2-4	CASSSWGRASLAKNIQYF
TRBV5-4	TRBJ2-5	CASSRGAGETQYF
TRBV2	TRBJ2-1	CASSGGVGNEQFF
TRBV7-3	TRBJ2-3	CASSSPGYDTQYF
TRBV4-3	TRBJ2-3	CASSQDRGGARDTQYF
TRBV11-3	TRBJ1-5	CASSLESNQPQHF
TRBV4-1	TRBJ2-7	CASSHPLGTGRSEQYF
TRBV20-1	TRBJ2-7	CSARGPGSGYF
TRBV28	TRBJ2-3	CASSPTLAGGDTQYF